What follows are 31 T cell receptor beta chains derived from one specimen sequenced in a study of cytomegalovirus exposure and HLA in healthy donors. The primer mix had 60 Vbeta and 13 Jbeta primers. Assay: immunoSEQ multiplex PCR; the TCRdb copy retains only in-frame clones and omits some. The sample lists 120,000 or so clones, 60% to 85% seen once, with roughly 2.5% in the top ten. The sample comprised PBMCs. These TCRs come from a woman between 40 and 55 years old in good health and CMV-seropositive.

The V call is TRBV2, the J call TRBJ2-2, with 8 bases aligning to TRBD1. Germline V gene lookup returns CDR1 SNHLY and CDR2 FYNNEI. The CDR3 totals 15 residues. V trimming: 6 bases; J trimming: 7 bases; junction bases outside the gene matches: 10. CDR3 in amino acids: CASRKDRDGFGELFF. CDR3 bases: TGTGCCAGCAGGAAGGACAGGGATGGGTTCGGGGAGCTGTTTTTT.

This chain joins TRBV9 and TRBJ2-5, with unresolved D. CDR3 length: 15 amino acids. The V gene lost 0 bases and the J gene lost 6 bases, with 15 bases spanning the gap. CDR1 is SGDLS and CDR2 is YYNGEE in the germline V gene. CDR3 sequence reads: CASSVVWATKKTQYF. The CDR3 nucleotides read TGTGCCAGCAGCGTAGTATGGGCTACGAAGAAGACCCAGTACTTC.

This sequence joins TRBV5-1 and TRBJ1-5, with 10 positions matching TRBD1. CDR3 length: 15 amino acids. The germline V gene has CDR1 SGHRS and CDR2 YFSETQ. The junction had 6 bases not matched to a gene; V was cut back by 4 bases and J by 5 bases. CDR3 protein: CASSVGTGVDQPQHF. The CDR3 coding sequence is TGCGCCAGCAGCGTCGGGACAGGGGTTGATCAGCCCCAGCATTTT.

J is TRBJ1-2 and V is TRBV7-9; D call uncertain. The CDR3 covers 13 residues. Germline loops: CDR1 SEHNR, CDR2 FQNEAQ (reference sequence). The V and J ends lost 7 bases and 4 bases respectively, with 13 bases between them. The CDR3 sequence: CASTREGGYGYTF. As DNA, the CDR3 is TGTGCCAGCACGAGGGAGGGTGGCTATGGCTACACCTTC. Full variable domain (missing parts from reference TRBV7-9 and TRBJ1-2): DTGVSQNPRHKITKRGQNVTFRCDPISEHNRLYWYRQTLGQGPEFLTYFQNEAQLEKSRLLSDRFSAERPKGSFSTLEIQRTEQGDSAMYLCASTREGGYGYTFGSGTRLTVV.

This clone was recorded a few times. The chain couples TRBV7-9 to TRBJ2-3; D possibly corresponds to TRBD2 (6 bases). Germline V gives CDR1 SEHNR, CDR2 FQNEAQ (reference sequence). CDR3 length: 14 residues. The ends were cut back, 4 bases at V and 4 bases at J, with 12 bases in the middle. CDR3 coding DNA: TGTGCCAGCAGCTCCCCGGGACTTCCAGATACGCAGTATTTT. It encodes CASSSPGLPDTQYF.

This sequence joins TRBV5-1 and TRBJ2-3; 7 nucleotides match TRBD2. Per germline, CDR1 SGHRS and CDR2 YFSETQ. This CDR3 has 13 residues. Unmatched junction bases numbered 5, after V lost 2 bases and J lost 8 bases. The CDR3 DNA sequence: TGCGCCAGCAGCTTAGCGGGGTCCCGTACGCAGTATTTT. As protein: CASSLAGSRTQYF.

The chain joins TRBV2 to TRBJ2-1; 13 positions match TRBD2. The CDR3 runs to 22 residues. Looked up from germline, CDR1 is SNHLY and CDR2 is FYNNEI. Trimming at V came to 5 bases and at J to 7 bases, leaving 26 bases not matched to a gene. CDR3 amino acids: CASSSLTDLLAGGIGGWNEQFF. For the CDR3, the DNA is TGTGCCAGCAGTTCCCTAACCGACTTACTAGCGGGAGGGATTGGCGGTTGGAATGAGCAGTTCTTC. The full variable domain, rest sourced from reference TRBV2 and TRBJ2-1, is EPEVTQTPSHQVTQMGQEVILRCVPISNHLYFYWYRQILGQKVEFLVSFYNNEISEKSEIFDDQFSVERPDGSNFTLKIRSTKLEDSAMYFCASSSLTDLLAGGIGGWNEQFFGPGTRLTVL.

The chain is built from TRBV27 and TRBJ2-1, with TRBD2 identical over 10 bases. CDR1 is MNHEY and CDR2 is SMNVEV in the germline V gene (reference sequence). The V gene end was trimmed by 7 bases and the J gene end by 5 bases; junction bases not matched to a gene: 8. The length of the CDR3 is 15 residues. CDR3 loop: CASTILTSGNNEQFF. The DNA for the CDR3 is TGTGCCAGCACCATTTTAACTAGCGGGAACAATGAGCAGTTCTTC.

The CDR3 reads CSAPGVVRETQYF. CDR3 nucleotides: TGCAGCGCCCCCGGTGTGGTACGAGAGACCCAGTACTTC. The J gene is TRBJ2-5, the V gene TRBV29-1, with unresolved D. CDR1 and CDR2 (germline): SQVTM, ANQGSEA. The CDR3 consists of 13 residues. Deletions cut 7 bases from V and 4 bases from J, with 16 bases between.

The chain has TRBV5-1 and TRBJ2-7; tentative D call: TRBD2 (6 bases). V was trimmed by 4 bases and J by 2 bases, leaving 19 bases between them. CDR3 length: 16 residues. The germline V gene encodes CDR1 SGHRS and CDR2 YFSETQ. The CDR3 protein is CASSPTSHSVTYEQYF. The CDR3 DNA reads TGCGCCAGCAGCCCCACTAGCCACAGCGTCACCTACGAGCAGTACTTC.

The J gene is TRBJ2-4, the V gene TRBV7-9; 8 nucleotides match TRBD2. The length of the CDR3 is 18 residues. Unmatched junction bases numbered 18, after V lost 5 bases and J lost 6 bases. Germline CDR1 and CDR2: SEHNR and FQNEAQ (reference sequence). The CDR3 coding sequence is TGTGCCAGCAGCCCCCGCGTTTGGGCGGGGGGATCCGGAAACATTCAGTACTTC. This translates into CASSPRVWAGGSGNIQYF. Variable domain in full (rest from reference TRBV7-9 and TRBJ2-4): DTGVSQNPRHKITKRGQNVTFRCDPISEHNRLYWYRQTLGQGPEFLTYFQNEAQLEKSRLLSDRFSAERPKGSFSTLEIQRTEQGDSAMYLCASSPRVWAGGSGNIQYFGAGTRLSVL.

The chain combines TRBV7-9 with TRBJ1-3; unclear D gene. The CDR3 totals 12 residues. Trimming removed 5 bases at V and 8 bases at J, with 10 bases between. Germline V lookup: CDR1 SEHNR, CDR2 FQNEAQ (reference sequence). CDR3 amino acids: CASSGPGDTIYF. The CDR3 DNA reads TGTGCCAGCAGCGGACCCGGGGACACCATATATTTT.

The sample holds one count of this clone. The genes are TRBV30 and TRBJ1-1; D remains unclear. Trimming pared 7 bases from V and 0 bases from J, leaving 9 bases between. This CDR3 has 12 amino acids. CDR1 GTSNPN and CDR2 SVGIG come from the germline V gene (reference sequence). This chain's CDR3 is CASTQLNTEAFF. The CDR3 coding sequence is TGTGCCTCGACTCAGTTGAACACTGAAGCTTTCTTT.

The gene calls are TRBV5-1 and TRBJ2-3; 7 bases are a match to TRBD1. The CDR3 covers 16 residues. The trim removed 0 bases at V and 5 bases at J, leaving 9 bases unmatched. Germline loops: CDR1 SGHRS, CDR2 YFSETQ. CDR3 loop: CASSLGRSTGVDTQYF. CDR3 nucleotides: TGCGCCAGCAGCTTGGGTAGGAGCACAGGGGTAGATACGCAGTATTTT.

This sequence joins TRBV6-1 and TRBJ2-1, with 7 bases identical to TRBD2. CDR1 MNHNS and CDR2 SASEGT come from the germline V gene. CDR3 length equals 15 residues. J lost 8 bases, V lost 2 bases, and 9 bases had no gene match. DNA of the CDR3: TGTGCCAGCAGTGAAAGGAGGGGAGGGGTCGATGAGCAGTTCTTC. Translation gives CASSERRGGVDEQFF.

A single count supports this clone. The chain couples TRBV18 to TRBJ2-5, with TRBD2 as a possible D gene (6 bases). V was trimmed by 1 base and J by 4 bases, leaving 16 bases between them. Germline CDR1 reads KGHSH; CDR2 reads LQKENI. CDR3 length: 16 residues. The DNA for the CDR3 is TGTGCCAGCTCACCACAGCGACTAGGAGGCGGAGAGACCCAGTACTTC. Its protein product is CASSPQRLGGGETQYF.

This sequence joins TRBV28 and TRBJ1-5; D call uncertain. Germline V gene sequence: CDR1 MDHEN, CDR2 SYDVKM. This CDR3 has 13 residues. Deletions cut 7 bases from V and 7 bases from J, with 14 bases between. CDR3: CASKRLRGQPQHF. The DNA for the CDR3 is TGTGCCAGCAAGAGACTACGAGGGCAGCCCCAGCATTTT.

This clone was observed a single time. The rearrangement uses TRBV5-1 and TRBJ2-5; D possibly corresponds to TRBD2 (6 bases). Looked up from germline, CDR1 is SGHRS and CDR2 is YFSETQ. V was clipped by 4 bases and J by 5 bases, with 18 bases between them. This CDR3 spans 15 amino acids. CDR3 nucleotide sequence: TGCGCCAGCAGCCCTGCCTCCACACGGGGGGAGACCCAGTACTTC. The encoded protein is CASSPASTRGETQYF.

The DNA for the CDR3 is TGTGCCAGCAGCCAGGTGGGAGCTAGCGGGAGTAATACGCAGTATTTT. It encodes CASSQVGASGSNTQYF. The chain has TRBV4-2 and TRBJ2-3; 10 bases are a match to TRBD2. Germline V gives CDR1 LGHNA, CDR2 YNFKEQ. V trimming: 3 bases; J trimming: 7 bases; junction bases outside the gene matches: 10. The CDR3 length is 16 residues.

The gene calls are TRBV5-1 and TRBJ1-2; no clear D. There are 15 residues in the CDR3. Trimming removed 0 bases from V and 5 bases from J, with 14 bases in between. CDR1 is SGHRS, CDR2 YFSETQ, per germline. The CDR3: CASSLVAGSEYGYTF. The CDR3 region has the DNA TGCGCCAGCAGCTTGGTTGCGGGAAGTGAATATGGCTACACCTTC.

The V and J genes are TRBV29-1 and TRBJ2-5; maybe TRBD2 (5 bases). Germline V gene sequence: CDR1 SQVTM, CDR2 ANQGSEA. This CDR3 comprises 13 residues. V shed 6 bases and J shed 1 base, with 12 bases lying between them. The CDR3 loop reads CSVALDFQETQYF. As DNA, the CDR3 is TGCAGCGTGGCCCTGGACTTCCAAGAGACCCAGTACTTC.

The V and J genes are TRBV7-2 and TRBJ2-5, with 8 positions matching TRBD2. Germline V gene data show CDR1 as SGHTA and CDR2 as FQGNSA. The CDR3 length is 14 residues. V was clipped by 1 base and J by 12 bases; unmatched bases: 10. CDR3 bases: TGTGCCAGCAGCTTAGGACTAGCGTTCCGAAGAGAGTACTTC. This translates into CASSLGLAFRREYF.

The V and J genes are TRBV10-3 and TRBJ2-5, with D possibly matching TRBD2 (5 bases). CDR1 is ENHRY, CDR2 SYGVKD, per germline. V lost 10 bases, J lost 2 bases, and 11 bases lay in between. CDR3 length equals 12 residues. CDR3 DNA sequence: TGTGCCACGAGCGGCACTCAAGAGACCCAGTACTTC. The encoded protein is CATSGTQETQYF.

The chain carries TRBV7-9 and TRBJ2-3, with no clear D. Germline CDR1 is SEHNR and CDR2 is FQNEAQ (reference sequence). The CDR3 is made up of 15 amino acids. Trimming stripped 4 bases from V and 6 bases from J, with 17 bases between. This CDR3 is CASSSRLESVDTQYF. The CDR3 DNA follows: TGTGCCAGCAGCTCCAGACTTGAAAGTGTGGATACGCAGTATTTT.

The genes are TRBV7-2 and TRBJ2-1; 11 bases fit TRBD2. Germline CDR1 and CDR2: SGHTA and FQGNSA. The CDR3 contains 19 residues. Unmatched junction bases numbered 11, after V lost 2 bases and J lost 2 bases. The CDR3 is CASSLTRFRLAGTYNEQFF. The CDR3 DNA sequence: TGTGCCAGCAGCTTAACCCGCTTTCGACTAGCGGGGACCTACAATGAGCAGTTCTTC.

The rearrangement uses TRBV7-2 and TRBJ2-3; a weak D match, TRBD2 (5 bases). Looked up from germline, CDR1 is SGHTA and CDR2 is FQGNSA. The CDR3 runs to 15 residues. V was trimmed by 3 bases and J by 2 bases, leaving 12 bases between them. The CDR3 DNA is TGTGCCAGCAGCTTCGGCGGGCGCGCCACAGATACGCAGTATTTT. It encodes CASSFGGRATDTQYF. The whole variable domain, remainder taken from reference TRBV7-2 and TRBJ2-3, is GAGVSQSPSNKVTEKGKDVELRCDPISGHTALYWYRQSLGQGLEFLIYFQGNSAPDKSGLPSDRFSAERTGGSVSTLTIQRTQQEDSAVYLCASSFGGRATDTQYFGPGTRLTVL.

This clone was detected once. This chain links TRBV5-6 with TRBJ2-3; the D gene is possibly TRBD2 (6 bases). CDR3 size: 14 residues. CDR1 and CDR2 (germline): SGHDT, YYEEEE. Trimming cost V 3 bases and J 1 base, with 9 bases left between them. The CDR3 here is CASSWRDGTDTQYF. As DNA, the CDR3 is TGTGCCAGCAGCTGGAGGGACGGCACAGATACGCAGTATTTT.

This clone occurred once. This rearrangement joins TRBV10-3 to TRBJ2-7; D might be TRBD2 (5 bases). Trimming removed 6 bases at V and 3 bases at J, with 9 bases between. Looked up from germline, CDR1 is ENHRY and CDR2 is SYGVKD. The CDR3 contains 12 residues. CDR3 nucleotide sequence: TGTGCCATCAGCGCCGGGGTCTACGAGCAGTACTTC. It codes for CAISAGVYEQYF.

The gene calls are TRBV6-1 and TRBJ2-7; the D gene is possibly TRBD2 (5 bases). With 2 bases removed from V and 7 bases from J, the gap between germline ends came to 12 bases. The CDR3 loop spans 13 amino acids. The germline V gene has CDR1 MNHNS and CDR2 SASEGT. The CDR3 here is CASSETPRREQYF. CDR3 bases: TGTGCCAGCAGTGAAACCCCCCGGAGGGAGCAGTACTTC.

The gene calls are TRBV5-1 and TRBJ2-5; 8 nucleotides line up with TRBD2. CDR1 is SGHRS, CDR2 YFSETQ, per germline. Losses at the gene ends were 4 bases for V and 2 bases for J; bases not matched to a gene: 10. CDR3 length: 16 amino acids. CDR3 region: CASSPLTSGKQETQYF. In nucleotides, the CDR3 is TGCGCCAGCAGCCCCTTAACTAGCGGAAAACAAGAGACCCAGTACTTC.

With regard to this clone: Within the sample, other DNA sequences also encode this same CDR3. This rearrangement joins TRBV29-1 to TRBJ2-7; tentatively, D is TRBD2 (6 bases). CDR1 is SQVTM and CDR2 is ANQGSEA in the germline V gene. The CDR3 consists of 12 residues. Between the trimmed V and J ends, which lost 4 bases and 2 bases, there was a span of 9 bases. The CDR3 DNA follows: TGCAGCGTTGGAGGAGGGACCTACGAGCAGTACTTC. Amino acids: CSVGGGTYEQYF.